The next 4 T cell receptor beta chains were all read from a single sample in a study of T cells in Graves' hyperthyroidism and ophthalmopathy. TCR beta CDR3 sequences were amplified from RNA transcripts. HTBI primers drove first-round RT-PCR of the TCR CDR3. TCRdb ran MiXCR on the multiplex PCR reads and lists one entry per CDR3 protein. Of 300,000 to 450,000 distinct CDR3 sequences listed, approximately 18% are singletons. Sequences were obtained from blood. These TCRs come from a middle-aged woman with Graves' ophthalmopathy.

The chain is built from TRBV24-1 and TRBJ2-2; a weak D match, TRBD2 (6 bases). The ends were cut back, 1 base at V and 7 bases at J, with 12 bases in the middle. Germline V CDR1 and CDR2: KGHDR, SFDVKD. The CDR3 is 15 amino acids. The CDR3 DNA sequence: TGTGCCACCAGTGATTTCGGGACTCCTGGCGGGGAGCTGTTTTTT. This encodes CATSDFGTPGGELFF.

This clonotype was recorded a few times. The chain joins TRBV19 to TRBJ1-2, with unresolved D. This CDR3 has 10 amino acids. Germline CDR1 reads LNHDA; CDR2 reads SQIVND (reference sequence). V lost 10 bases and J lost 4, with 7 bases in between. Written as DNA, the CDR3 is TGTGCCACCTACACCTATGGCTACACCTTC. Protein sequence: CATYTYGYTF.

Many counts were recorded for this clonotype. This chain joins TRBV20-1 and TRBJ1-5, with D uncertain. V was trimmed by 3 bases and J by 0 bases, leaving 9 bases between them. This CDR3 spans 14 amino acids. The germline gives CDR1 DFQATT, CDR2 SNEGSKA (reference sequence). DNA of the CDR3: TGCAGTGCTAGCTCAGCGCTTAGCAATCAGCCCCAGCATTTT. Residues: CSASSALSNQPQHF.

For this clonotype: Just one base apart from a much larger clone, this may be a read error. This chain's CDR3 is CASNLRTENSPLHF. CDR3 nucleotide sequence: TGTGCCAGCAACTTAAGGACGGAGAATTCACCCCTCCACTTT. The V gene is TRBV25-1, the J gene TRBJ1-6; no clear D gene. V lost 7 bases and J 7 bases, leaving 14 bases between the germline ends. The germline V gene has CDR1 MGHDK and CDR2 SYGVNS. The CDR3 is 14 amino acids.